Sequencing of this T cell receptor (beta chain) was carried out in a study of identical twins. TCRdb reprocessed the 5' RACE reads via MiXCR and lists one record per CDR3 protein. The sample records more than 200,000 distinct CDR3 sequences, around 10% being singletons. The CDR3 covers 16 residues. Germline V gene sequence: CDR1 KGHSH, CDR2 LQKENI. The V gene end was trimmed by 4 bases and the J gene end by 1 base; junction bases not matched to a gene: 4. Sequenced material: memory (CD45RO+) T cells sorted from blood. The chain is built from TRBV18 and TRBJ2-6; TRBD1 matches at 7 bases. The receptor's source is a woman under 30 in good health. CDR3 amino acids: CASSQETGSGANVLTF. DNA of the CDR3: TGTGCCAGCTCACAAGAGACAGGGTCTGGGGCCAACGTCCTGACTTTC.